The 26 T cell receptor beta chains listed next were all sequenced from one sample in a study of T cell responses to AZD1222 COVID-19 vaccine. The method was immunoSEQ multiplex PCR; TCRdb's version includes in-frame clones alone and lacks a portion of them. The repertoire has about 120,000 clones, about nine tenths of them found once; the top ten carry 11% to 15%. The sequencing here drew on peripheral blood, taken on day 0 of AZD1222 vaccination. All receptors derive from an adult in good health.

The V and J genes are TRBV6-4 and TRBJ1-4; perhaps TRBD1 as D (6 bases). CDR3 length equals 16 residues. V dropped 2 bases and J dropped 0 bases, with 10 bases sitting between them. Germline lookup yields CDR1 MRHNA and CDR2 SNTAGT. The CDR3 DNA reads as TGTGCCAGCAGTGACAGGGGGTTTGCAACTAATGAAAAACTGTTTTTT. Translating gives CASSDRGFATNEKLFF.

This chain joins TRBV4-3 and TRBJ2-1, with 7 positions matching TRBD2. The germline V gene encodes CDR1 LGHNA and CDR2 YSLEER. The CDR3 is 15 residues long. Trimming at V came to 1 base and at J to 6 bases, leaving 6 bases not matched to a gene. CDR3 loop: CASSQVLADPNEQFF. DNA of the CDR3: TGCGCCAGCAGCCAAGTCCTAGCGGACCCCAATGAGCAGTTCTTC.

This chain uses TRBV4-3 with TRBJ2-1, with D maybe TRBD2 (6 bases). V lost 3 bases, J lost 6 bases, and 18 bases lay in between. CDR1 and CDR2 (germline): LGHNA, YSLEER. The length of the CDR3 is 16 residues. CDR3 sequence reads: CASSQGTGRTGNEQFF. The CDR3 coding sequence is TGCGCCAGCAGCCAGGGCACGGGGAGGACGGGCAATGAGCAGTTCTTC.

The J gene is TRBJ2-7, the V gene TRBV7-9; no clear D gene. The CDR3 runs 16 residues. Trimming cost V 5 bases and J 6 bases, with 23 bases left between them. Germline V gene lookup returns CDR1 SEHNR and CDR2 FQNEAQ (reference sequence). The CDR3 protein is CASSHATITSPPEQYF. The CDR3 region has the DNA TGTGCCAGCAGCCATGCCACCATCACCTCCCCCCCCGAGCAGTACTTC.

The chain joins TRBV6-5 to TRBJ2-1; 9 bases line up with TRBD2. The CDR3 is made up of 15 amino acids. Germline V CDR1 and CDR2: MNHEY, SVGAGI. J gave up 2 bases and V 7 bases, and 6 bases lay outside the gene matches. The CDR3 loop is CASTVTSGAYNEQFF. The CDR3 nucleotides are TGTGCCAGCACTGTGACTAGCGGTGCCTACAATGAGCAGTTCTTC.

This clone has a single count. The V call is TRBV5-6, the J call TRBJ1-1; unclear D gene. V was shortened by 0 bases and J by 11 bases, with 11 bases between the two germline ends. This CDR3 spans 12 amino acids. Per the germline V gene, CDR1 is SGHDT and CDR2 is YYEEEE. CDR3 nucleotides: TGTGCCAGCAGCTTGGGGTCGCTTGAGGCTTTCTTT. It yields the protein CASSLGSLEAFF.

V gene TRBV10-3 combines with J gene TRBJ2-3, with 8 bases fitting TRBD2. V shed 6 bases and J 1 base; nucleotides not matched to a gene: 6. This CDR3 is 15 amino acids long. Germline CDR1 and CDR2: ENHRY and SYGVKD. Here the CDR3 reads CAIRPLAGRTDTQYF. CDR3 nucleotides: TGTGCCATCAGACCCCTAGCGGGCCGCACAGATACGCAGTATTTT.

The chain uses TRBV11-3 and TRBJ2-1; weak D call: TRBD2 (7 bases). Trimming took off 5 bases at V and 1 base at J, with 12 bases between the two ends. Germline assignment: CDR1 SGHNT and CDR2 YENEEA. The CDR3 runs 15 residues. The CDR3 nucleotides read TGTGCCAGCAGCGCTAGGGGGGGATCCTACAATGAGCAGTTCTTC. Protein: CASSARGGSYNEQFF.

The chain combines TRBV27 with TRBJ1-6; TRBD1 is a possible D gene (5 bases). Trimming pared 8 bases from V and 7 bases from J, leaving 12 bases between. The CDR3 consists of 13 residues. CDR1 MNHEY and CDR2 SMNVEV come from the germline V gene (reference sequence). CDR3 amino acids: CASWRQSNSPLHF. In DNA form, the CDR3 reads TGTGCCAGCTGGCGACAGTCAAATTCACCCCTCCACTTT.

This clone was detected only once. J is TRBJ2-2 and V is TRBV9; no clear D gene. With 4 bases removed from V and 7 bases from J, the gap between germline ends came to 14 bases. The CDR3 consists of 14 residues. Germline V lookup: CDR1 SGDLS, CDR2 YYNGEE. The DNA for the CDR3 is TGTGCCAGCAGCTCCCTCGGTTATCACGGGGAGCTGTTTTTT. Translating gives CASSSLGYHGELFF.

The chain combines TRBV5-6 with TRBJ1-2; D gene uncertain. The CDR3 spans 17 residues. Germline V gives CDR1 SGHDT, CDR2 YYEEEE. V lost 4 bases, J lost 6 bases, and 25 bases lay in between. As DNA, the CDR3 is TGTGCCAGCAGCAAAGGAATGGGTGTTAAGGGAGGTGATGGCTACACCTTC. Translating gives CASSKGMGVKGGDGYTF.

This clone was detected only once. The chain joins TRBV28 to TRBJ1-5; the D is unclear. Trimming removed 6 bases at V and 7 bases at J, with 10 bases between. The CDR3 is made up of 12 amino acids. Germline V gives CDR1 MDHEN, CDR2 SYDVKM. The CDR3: CASSTSSQPQHF. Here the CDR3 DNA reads TGTGCCAGCAGCACCTCTTCCCAGCCCCAGCATTTT.

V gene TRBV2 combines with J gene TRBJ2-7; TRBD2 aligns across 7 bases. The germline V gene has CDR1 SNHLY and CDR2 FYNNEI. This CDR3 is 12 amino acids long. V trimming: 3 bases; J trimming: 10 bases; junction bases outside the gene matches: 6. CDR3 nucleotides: TGTGCCAGCAGTGATCGAACTAGCGACCAGTACTTC. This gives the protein CASSDRTSDQYF.

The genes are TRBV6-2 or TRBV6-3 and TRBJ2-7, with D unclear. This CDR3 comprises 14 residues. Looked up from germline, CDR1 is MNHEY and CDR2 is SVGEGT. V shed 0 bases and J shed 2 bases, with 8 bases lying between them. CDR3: CASSYSDGPYEQYF. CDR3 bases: TGTGCCAGCAGTTACTCGGACGGTCCCTACGAGCAGTACTTC.

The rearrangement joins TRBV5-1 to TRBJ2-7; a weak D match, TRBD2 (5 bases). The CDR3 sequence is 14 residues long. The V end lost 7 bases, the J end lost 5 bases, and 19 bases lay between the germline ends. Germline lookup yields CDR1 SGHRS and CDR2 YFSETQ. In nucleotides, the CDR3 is TGCGCCAGCGGCGTCGGGGTCGGGGTCAACGAGCAGTACTTC. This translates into CASGVGVGVNEQYF.

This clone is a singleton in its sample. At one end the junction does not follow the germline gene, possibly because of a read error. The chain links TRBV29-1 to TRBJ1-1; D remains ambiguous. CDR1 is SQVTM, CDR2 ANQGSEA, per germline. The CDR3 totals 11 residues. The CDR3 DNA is TGCAGCGTCGAAGATTTGGTTGAAGCTTTCTTT. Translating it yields CSVEDLVEAFF.

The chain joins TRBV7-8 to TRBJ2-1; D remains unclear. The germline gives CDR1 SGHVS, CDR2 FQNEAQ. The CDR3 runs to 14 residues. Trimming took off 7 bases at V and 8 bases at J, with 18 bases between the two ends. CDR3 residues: CASNVDPLSYEQFF. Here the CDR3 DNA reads TGTGCCAGCAACGTTGACCCGCTAAGCTATGAGCAGTTCTTC. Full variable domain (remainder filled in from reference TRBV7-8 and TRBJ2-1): GAGVSQSPRYKVAKRGQDVALRCDPISGHVSLFWYQQALGQGPEFLTYFQNEAQLDKSGLPSDRFFAERPEGSVSTLKIQRTQQEDSAVYLCASNVDPLSYEQFFGPGTRLTVL.

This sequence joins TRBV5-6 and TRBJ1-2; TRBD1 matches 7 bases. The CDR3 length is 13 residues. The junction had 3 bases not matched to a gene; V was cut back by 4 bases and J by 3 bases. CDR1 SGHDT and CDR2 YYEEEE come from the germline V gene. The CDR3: CASSAGQYYGYTF. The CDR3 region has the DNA TGTGCCAGCAGCGCGGGACAGTACTATGGCTACACCTTC.

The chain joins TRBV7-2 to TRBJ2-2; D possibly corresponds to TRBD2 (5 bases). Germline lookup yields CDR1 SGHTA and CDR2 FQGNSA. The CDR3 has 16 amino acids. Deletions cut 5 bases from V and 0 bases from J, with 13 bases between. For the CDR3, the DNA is TGTGCCAGCAGCCCTCAAGCGGCCACGAACACCGGGGAGCTGTTTTTT. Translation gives CASSPQAATNTGELFF.

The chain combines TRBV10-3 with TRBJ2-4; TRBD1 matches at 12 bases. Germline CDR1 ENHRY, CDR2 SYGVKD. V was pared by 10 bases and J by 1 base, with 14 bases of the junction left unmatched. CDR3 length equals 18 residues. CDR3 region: CATHGGTGGIEAKNIQYF. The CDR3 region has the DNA TGTGCCACCCACGGCGGGACAGGGGGCATCGAGGCCAAAAACATTCAGTACTTC.

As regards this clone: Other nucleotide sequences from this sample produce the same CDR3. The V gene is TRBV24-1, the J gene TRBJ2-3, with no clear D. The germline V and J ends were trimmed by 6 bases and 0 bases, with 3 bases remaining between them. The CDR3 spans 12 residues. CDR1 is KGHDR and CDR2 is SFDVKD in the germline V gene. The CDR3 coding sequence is TGTGCCACCAGTACAAGCACAGATACGCAGTATTTT. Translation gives CATSTSTDTQYF.

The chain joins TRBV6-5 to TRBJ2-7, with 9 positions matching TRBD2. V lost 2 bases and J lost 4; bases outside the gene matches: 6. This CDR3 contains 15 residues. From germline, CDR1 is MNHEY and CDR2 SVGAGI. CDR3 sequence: CASSYLGLATYEQYF. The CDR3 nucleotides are TGTGCCAGCAGTTACCTTGGACTAGCGACATACGAGCAGTACTTC.

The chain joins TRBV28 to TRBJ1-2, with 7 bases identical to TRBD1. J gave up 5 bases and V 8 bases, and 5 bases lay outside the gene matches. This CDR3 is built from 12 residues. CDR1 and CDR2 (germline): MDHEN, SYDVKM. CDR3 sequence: CASWTGVYGYTF. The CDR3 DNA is TGTGCCAGCTGGACAGGCGTATATGGCTACACCTTC.

The CDR3 DNA follows: TGTGCCAGCAGCTTCCTAGCGTCCACCACAGATACGCAGTATTTT. Translating it yields CASSFLASTTDTQYF. The chain couples TRBV7-2 to TRBJ2-3; D perhaps matches TRBD2 (6 bases). CDR3 length: 15 residues. Trimming cost V 3 bases and J 2 bases, with 12 bases left between them. Germline CDR1 and CDR2: SGHTA and FQGNSA.

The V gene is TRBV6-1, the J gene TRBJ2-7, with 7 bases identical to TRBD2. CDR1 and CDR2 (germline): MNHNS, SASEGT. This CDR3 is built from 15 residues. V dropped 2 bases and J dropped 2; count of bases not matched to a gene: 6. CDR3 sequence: CASSEWAGDTYEQYF. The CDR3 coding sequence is TGTGCCAGCAGTGAATGGGCGGGGGATACCTACGAGCAGTACTTC.

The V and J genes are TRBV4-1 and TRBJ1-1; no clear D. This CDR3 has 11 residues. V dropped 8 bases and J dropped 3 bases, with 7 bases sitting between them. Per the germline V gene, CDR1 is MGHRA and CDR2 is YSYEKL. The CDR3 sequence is CASRRDTEAFF. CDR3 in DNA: TGCGCCAGCCGGAGAGACACTGAAGCTTTCTTT.